These 9 T cell receptor beta chains were all obtained from the same sample, sequenced in a study of T cells in Graves' hyperthyroidism and ophthalmopathy. RNA transcripts were the template for amplifying TCR beta CDR3 regions. First-round RT-PCR of the TCR CDR3 relied on the HTBI primer set. TCRdb re-called the multiplex PCR reads with MiXCR, one entry per CDR3 protein. The sample includes more than 550,000 distinct CDR3 sequences, around 16% of them seen just once. The sequencing sample was made of blood. The source of these receptors is a man aged 45 to 65 with Graves' hyperthyroidism.

The chain is built from TRBV28 and TRBJ2-4; 12 bases agree with TRBD1. The germline V gene has CDR1 MDHEN and CDR2 SYDVKM. This CDR3 has 16 amino acids. Losses at the gene ends were 6 bases for V and 3 bases for J; bases not matched to a gene: 6. This chain's CDR3 is CASSPGTGGGKNIQYF. CDR3 sequence (DNA): TGTGCCAGCAGCCCCGGGACAGGGGGCGGCAAAAACATTCAGTACTTC.

This clonotype was observed at least ten times. V and J are TRBV9 and TRBJ2-7, with 7 positions matching TRBD2. The CDR3 sequence is 15 residues long. The junction had 6 bases not matched to a gene; V was cut back by 1 base and J by 2 bases. CDR1 and CDR2 (germline): SGDLS, YYNGEE. DNA of the CDR3: TGTGCCAGCAGCGTATCCTGGGAGGGGCCCTACGAGCAGTACTTC. This translates into CASSVSWEGPYEQYF.

In this sample, this clonotype turned up many times. The chain employs TRBV30 and TRBJ1-1, with D uncertain. The CDR3 sequence is 13 residues long. Trimming shortened V by 3 bases and J by 4 bases, and 12 bases separated the two germline ends. Germline V gene lookup returns CDR1 GTSNPN and CDR2 SVGIG (reference sequence). The CDR3 reads CAWRAPSGTEAFF. CDR3 DNA: TGTGCCTGGAGAGCCCCTTCCGGCACTGAAGCTTTCTTT.

There are many counts of this clonotype. The rearrangement joins TRBV24-1 to TRBJ2-3, with no clear D. Germline assignment: CDR1 KGHDR and CDR2 SFDVKD. With 4 bases removed from V and 4 bases from J, the gap between germline ends came to 8 bases. This CDR3 comprises 13 residues. CDR3 sequence reads: CATSDPPPDTQYF. The CDR3 bases are TGTGCCACCAGTGACCCTCCACCAGATACGCAGTATTTT.

This clonotype was found many times. The genes are TRBV2 and TRBJ2-7; TRBD2 matches at 7 bases. Trimming at V came to 7 bases and at J to 5 bases, leaving 17 bases not matched to a gene. The germline V gene has CDR1 SNHLY and CDR2 FYNNEI. This CDR3 has 16 residues. CDR3: CASTQSWGGSPHEQYF. The CDR3 DNA sequence: TGTGCCAGCACCCAATCCTGGGGCGGGAGCCCCCACGAGCAGTACTTC.

The V call is TRBV5-8, the J call TRBJ1-5; D unresolved. The germline CDR1 and CDR2 sequences are SGHTS and YDEGEE. This CDR3 region has 16 residues. Trimming removed 1 base at V and 0 bases at J, with 11 bases between. This chain's CDR3 is CASSLRPGHSNQPQHF. The CDR3 DNA is TGTGCCAGCAGCTTGCGGCCAGGCCATAGCAATCAGCCCCAGCATTTT.

This clonotype showed up many times. The rearrangement joins TRBV11-2 to TRBJ2-2; 8 nucleotides line up with TRBD2. Germline V lookup: CDR1 SGHAT, CDR2 FQNNGV. The CDR3 is 14 residues long. V lost 6 bases, J lost 6 bases, and 6 bases stayed unmatched. The CDR3 sequence: CASRLSGGAGELFF. CDR3 nucleotides: TGTGCCAGCAGGCTGAGCGGGGGAGCCGGGGAGCTGTTTTTT.

The J gene is TRBJ2-7, the V gene TRBV5-1; 7 bases align to TRBD2. Trimming at V came to 4 bases and at J to 3 bases, leaving 4 bases not matched to a gene. The germline V gene encodes CDR1 SGHRS and CDR2 YFSETQ. The CDR3 contains 13 residues. The CDR3 protein is CASSTGLGYEQYF. The CDR3 DNA reads TGCGCCAGCAGCACCGGACTAGGCTACGAGCAGTACTTC.

Comments on this clonotype: A much bigger clone sits one base away, suggesting this may be a read error. The genes are TRBV24-1 and TRBJ2-2; D may be TRBD2 (5 bases). The CDR3 spans 17 residues. The germline gives CDR1 KGHDR, CDR2 SFDVKD. Trimming removed 9 bases at V and 4 bases at J, with 23 bases between. In DNA, the CDR3 is TGTGCCACCGTATCGGGCCTTGCGACGGGGAGCACCGGGGAGCTGTTTTTT. Protein sequence: CATVSGLATGSTGELFF.